One sample yielded the 29 T cell receptor beta chains listed below, sequenced in a study of PD-1 blockade in classical Hodgkin lymphoma. Profiled with immunoSEQ multiplex PCR; TCRdb holds only in-frame clones, not every one. Of about 12,000 clones listed, approximately 80% were seen once; the top ten hold 1.6%. Each of the patients experienced relapse following autologous stem cell transplantation, and their brentuximab vedotin exposure differed. Purification of CD4+ T cells from thawed PBMCs was achieved by magnetic negative selection. This material consisted of CD4+ T cells from blood, taken at baseline. These receptors were obtained from a human donor with classical Hodgkin lymphoma.

This clone was recorded a few times. The chain recombines TRBV7-9 with TRBJ1-3; D not resolved. This CDR3 is 15 amino acids long. CDR1 is SEHNR and CDR2 is FQNEAQ in the germline V gene (reference sequence). Between the trimmed V and J ends, which lost 4 bases and 2 bases, there was a span of 12 bases. CDR3 in DNA: TGTGCCAGCAGCTCCCGCGGAGCTCCTGGAAACACCATATATTTT. Protein sequence: CASSSRGAPGNTIYF.

This chain connects TRBV7-9 to TRBJ1-1; the D gene is possibly TRBD1 (5 bases). Germline CDR1 is SEHNR and CDR2 is FQNEAQ (reference sequence). The CDR3 extends over 14 amino acids. Between the trimmed V and J ends, which lost 5 bases and 1 base, there was a span of 11 bases. In DNA form, the CDR3 reads TGTGCCAGCAGCCCCATGGGGCGGAACACTGAAGCTTTCTTT. Translating gives CASSPMGRNTEAFF.

This clone was observed a single time. The chain has TRBV7-2 and TRBJ2-3; 8 nucleotides agree with TRBD2. With 5 bases clipped from V and 2 bases from J, the junction kept 6 bases outside the gene matches. CDR1 and CDR2 from the germline V gene are SGHTA and FQGNSA. This CDR3 is 15 amino acids long. DNA of the CDR3: TGTGCCAGCAGCCCCTGGACTAGCACCACAGATACGCAGTATTTT. This gives the protein CASSPWTSTTDTQYF. The full variable domain, in which reference TRBV7-2 and TRBJ2-3 provide the parts outside the CDR3, is GAGVSQSPSNKVTEKGKDVELRCDPISGHTALYWYRQSLGQGLEFLIYFQGNSAPDKSGLPSDRFSAERTGGSVSTLTIQRTQQEDSAVYLCASSPWTSTTDTQYFGPGTRLTVL.

The chain links TRBV28 to TRBJ2-3; D may be TRBD2 (5 bases). The CDR3 extends over 16 amino acids. Germline CDR1 and CDR2: MDHEN and SYDVKM. V was cut by 8 bases and J by 5 bases, with 23 bases left in between. CDR3 in DNA: TGTGCCAGCCGAACTAGTGGTCTGGGCCTGGGAGATACGCAGTATTTT. It specifies CASRTSGLGLGDTQYF.

The V gene is TRBV4-3, the J gene TRBJ1-5; TRBD1 matches 9 bases. The V gene end was trimmed by 5 bases and the J gene end by 4 bases; junction bases not matched to a gene: 9. Germline values: CDR1 LGHNA, CDR2 YSLEER. The CDR3 covers 16 residues. CDR3 residues: CASSKNRGQVNQPQHF. The CDR3 nucleotides read TGCGCCAGCAGCAAAAACAGGGGGCAAGTTAATCAGCCCCAGCATTTT.

The chain employs TRBV10-3 and TRBJ1-4; no clear D gene. The CDR3 is made up of 14 amino acids. Germline loops: CDR1 ENHRY, CDR2 SYGVKD. Trimming left V 6 bases short and J 5 bases short, with 13 bases between. The CDR3 nucleotides are TGTGCCATCAGATCGGCGGTGGGAAATGAAAAACTGTTTTTT. Its translation is CAIRSAVGNEKLFF.

This chain joins TRBV6-1 and TRBJ2-5; D remains ambiguous. This CDR3 is 13 amino acids long. Germline lookup yields CDR1 MNHNS and CDR2 SASEGT. Trimming took 4 bases from V and 4 from J, leaving 10 bases between them. Here the CDR3 DNA reads TGTGCCAGCAGTGCTCTATGGGGAGAGACCCAGTACTTC. It translates to CASSALWGETQYF.

V gene TRBV29-1 combines with J gene TRBJ2-7; D gene unclear. This CDR3 contains 13 residues. The V gene's germline CDR1 is SQVTM and CDR2 ANQGSEA. V was clipped by 6 bases and J by 0 bases, with 12 bases between them. The CDR3 region is CSVPQIGSYEQYF. CDR3 DNA: TGCAGCGTGCCCCAGATTGGCTCCTACGAGCAGTACTTC.

The chain links TRBV11-2 to TRBJ1-2; 8 nucleotides match TRBD1. J gave up 6 bases and V 3 bases, and 3 bases lay outside the gene matches. Per the germline V gene, CDR1 is SGHAT and CDR2 is FQNNGV. This CDR3 region has 13 residues. CDR3 sequence reads: CASSLRQGNGYTF. The CDR3, as DNA: TGTGCCAGCAGCTTGAGACAGGGGAATGGCTACACCTTC.

The gene calls are TRBV5-1 and TRBJ2-5, with a possible D match to TRBD1 (6 bases). In germline, CDR1 is SGHRS, CDR2 YFSETQ. CDR3 length equals 15 residues. The V end lost 0 bases, the J end lost 4 bases, and 13 bases lay between the germline ends. The CDR3 region has the DNA TGCGCCAGCAGCTTGGATCACAGGGCGGGAGAGACCCAGTACTTC. It translates to CASSLDHRAGETQYF. Using reference TRBV5-1 and TRBJ2-5 for the parts outside the CDR3, the full variable domain is KAGVTQTPRYLIKTRGQQVTLSCSPISGHRSVSWYQQTPGQGLQFLFEYFSETQRNKGNFPGRFSGRQFSNSRSEMNVSTLELGDSALYLCASSLDHRAGETQYFGPGTRLLVL.

The CDR3 DNA follows: TGCGCCAGCAGCCAAGGACAGGGCAGGAATCAGCCCCAGCATTTT. Protein product: CASSQGQGRNQPQHF. The V call is TRBV4-1, the J call TRBJ1-5; 7 bases match TRBD1. J was trimmed by 4 bases and V by 1 base; bases with no gene match: 4. The germline V gene encodes CDR1 MGHRA and CDR2 YSYEKL. The CDR3 consists of 15 residues.

The rearrangement links TRBV15 to TRBJ2-2; tentative D call: TRBD1 (6 bases). Trimming removed 5 bases from V and 0 bases from J, with 31 bases in between. CDR3 length equals 22 residues. From germline, CDR1 is LNHNV and CDR2 YYDKDF (reference sequence). This CDR3 is CATSLRRGFRTERAPNTGELFF. For the CDR3, the DNA is TGTGCCACCAGCCTTCGAAGGGGGTTTCGGACTGAGAGAGCCCCGAACACCGGGGAGCTGTTTTTT.

The chain carries TRBV30 and TRBJ2-2; possibly TRBD2 for D (5 bases). Trimming removed 0 bases from V and 7 bases from J, with 12 bases in between. Germline V gives CDR1 GTSNPN, CDR2 SVGIG (reference sequence). This CDR3 region has 14 residues. The CDR3, as DNA: TGTGCCTGGAGTGTACTCTCGGGATACGGGGAGCTGTTTTTT. Translated, it gives CAWSVLSGYGELFF. Complete variable domain (other parts from reference TRBV30 and TRBJ2-2): SQTIHQWPATLVQPVGSPLSLECTVEGTSNPNLYWYRQAAGRGLQLLFYSVGIGQISSEVPQNLSASRPQDRQFILSSKKLLLSDSGFYLCAWSVLSGYGELFFGEGSRLTVL.

V gene TRBV7-2 combines with J gene TRBJ2-6; 7 bases fit TRBD1. CDR3 length: 18 amino acids. V was clipped by 3 bases and J by 0 bases; unmatched bases: 8. Germline CDR1 is SGHTA and CDR2 is FQGNSA. The CDR3 nucleotides read TGTGCCAGCAGCTTTAGACAGGGCCAAAGCTCTGGGGCCAACGTCCTGACTTTC. Encoded protein: CASSFRQGQSSGANVLTF.

V gene TRBV4-3 combines with J gene TRBJ2-4, with TRBD2 identical over 9 bases. This CDR3 contains 19 residues. Germline CDR1 is LGHNA and CDR2 is YSLEER. V shed 2 bases, J shed 0 bases, and the junction held 11 bases outside the gene matches. CDR3 region: CASSQTRGRGGVAKNIQYF. CDR3 coding DNA: TGCGCCAGCAGCCAAACACGAGGGCGGGGGGGAGTAGCCAAAAACATTCAGTACTTC.

The chain joins TRBV7-6 to TRBJ2-5, with 11 bases matching TRBD2. The germline CDR1 and CDR2 sequences are SGHVS and FNYEAQ. V lost 4 bases and J lost 0; bases outside the gene matches: 4. The CDR3 extends over 16 amino acids. Here the CDR3 DNA reads TGTGCCAGCAGCTCACGACTAGCGGGGAACCAAGAGACCCAGTACTTC. Amino acids: CASSSRLAGNQETQYF.

The rearrangement links TRBV6-5 to TRBJ2-3, with 7 bases fitting TRBD1. Germline V gene data show CDR1 as MNHEY and CDR2 as SVGAGI. With 5 bases clipped from V and 2 bases from J, the junction kept 7 bases outside the gene matches. The CDR3 is 15 residues long. The CDR3, as DNA: TGTGCCAGCAGTACCCACGACAGGGCCACAGATACGCAGTATTTT. Its translation is CASSTHDRATDTQYF.

The genes are TRBV2 and TRBJ1-2; D remains unclear. The CDR3 totals 14 residues. V lost 3 bases and J 3 bases, leaving 11 bases between the germline ends. The germline gives CDR1 SNHLY, CDR2 FYNNEI. The CDR3 loop is CASSDYMRDYGYTF. The CDR3 DNA sequence: TGTGCCAGCAGTGATTATATGAGGGACTATGGCTACACCTTC.

The CDR3 DNA reads as TGTGCCAGCTCACCACGGGCTAGCCCCTACAATGAGCAGTTCTTC. This codes for CASSPRASPYNEQFF. The chain carries TRBV18 and TRBJ2-1; possibly TRBD2 for D (5 bases). Germline CDR1 KGHSH, CDR2 LQKENI. The length of the CDR3 is 15 residues. Trimming took off 1 base at V and 2 bases at J, with 9 bases between the two ends.

The V and J genes are TRBV6-1 and TRBJ2-5; no firm D call. This CDR3 spans 12 amino acids. In germline, CDR1 is MNHNS, CDR2 SASEGT. V dropped 1 base and J dropped 5 bases, with 5 bases sitting between them. The CDR3 DNA follows: TGTGCCAGCAGTGAAGGACGGGAGACCCAGTACTTC. It translates to CASSEGRETQYF.

This clone was recorded only once. The chain employs TRBV20-1 and TRBJ2-7; D may be TRBD2 (6 bases). Germline CDR1 reads DFQATT; CDR2 reads SNEGSKA (reference sequence). This CDR3 region has 11 residues. V was pared by 6 bases and J by 6 bases, with 12 bases between. The CDR3 nucleotides read TGCAGTGCCCGCGCGGGGACCGAGCAGTACTTC. It is translated as CSARAGTEQYF.

This sequence joins TRBV6-6 and TRBJ1-5; D is uncertain. CDR1 and CDR2 from the germline V gene are MNHNY and SVGAGI (reference sequence). Trimming removed 2 bases from V and 0 bases from J, with 5 bases in between. This CDR3 region has 14 residues. In nucleotides, the CDR3 is TGTGCCAGCAGTTACAGGGATAGCAATCAGCCCCAGCATTTT. Translation: CASSYRDSNQPQHF.

This chain joins TRBV7-9 and TRBJ2-5; either TRBD1 or TRBD2 may fit D (5 bases each). Looked up from germline, CDR1 is SEHNR and CDR2 is FQNEAQ (reference sequence). V lost 5 bases to trimming and J lost 2 bases, with 15 bases between them. CDR3 size: 15 residues. This chain's CDR3 is CASSAFRDRQETQYF. The CDR3 coding sequence is TGTGCCAGCAGCGCCTTCCGGGACCGACAAGAGACCCAGTACTTC.

In its sample, this clone was seen once. J is TRBJ2-7 and V is TRBV4-3; 10 bases are a match to TRBD1. V trimming: 3 bases; J trimming: 6 bases; junction bases outside the gene matches: 8. CDR1 LGHNA and CDR2 YSLEER come from the germline V gene. The length of the CDR3 is 15 residues. The CDR3 protein is CASSQIPGQGFEQYF. The CDR3 nucleotides are TGCGCCAGCAGCCAGATCCCGGGACAGGGGTTCGAGCAGTACTTC.

This clone was picked up one time. This CDR3 is CASSNQGQGSNTIYF. The CDR3 nucleotides read TGCGCCAGCAGCAACCAAGGACAGGGCTCAAACACCATATATTTT. The V call is TRBV4-1, the J call TRBJ1-3; 8 bases match TRBD1. CDR1 is MGHRA and CDR2 is YSYEKL in the germline V gene. The CDR3 has 15 residues. V was clipped by 5 bases and J by 6 bases; unmatched bases: 9.

The chain combines TRBV5-4 with TRBJ2-3; D might be TRBD1 or TRBD2, each matching 6 bases. The V gene's germline CDR1 is SGHNT and CDR2 YYREEE (reference sequence). V was shortened by 1 base and J by 5 bases, with 11 bases between the two germline ends. The CDR3 is 14 amino acids. CDR3 residues: CASSLRGAEDTQYF. CDR3 coding DNA: TGTGCCAGCAGCTTGAGGGGGGCCGAAGATACGCAGTATTTT.

The V call is TRBV11-2, the J call TRBJ1-5; D is uncertain. V lost 1 base to trimming and J lost 5 bases, with 9 bases between them. In germline, CDR1 is SGHAT, CDR2 FQNNGV. This CDR3 is 14 amino acids long. The CDR3 region is CASSLGGKDQPQHF. The CDR3 coding sequence is TGTGCCAGCAGCTTAGGGGGAAAGGATCAGCCCCAGCATTTT.

This clone has a handful of counts. The chain combines TRBV5-1 with TRBJ1-1, with D possibly TRBD1 on 5 matching bases. Trimming stripped 4 bases from V and 4 bases from J, with 14 bases between. CDR3 size: 14 residues. Germline lookup yields CDR1 SGHRS and CDR2 YFSETQ. As DNA, the CDR3 is TGCGCCAGCAGCGGGGGAGTTACAGGCACTGAAGCTTTCTTT. Its protein product is CASSGGVTGTEAFF.

V is TRBV19 and J is TRBJ2-7, with 7 bases matching TRBD1. V dropped 10 bases and J dropped 1; count of bases not matched to a gene: 7. Germline-derived CDR1 and CDR2 are LNHDA and SQIVND (reference sequence). The CDR3 runs 13 residues. The CDR3 nucleotides read TGTGCCACCAAAGGACAGGAATCCTACGAGCAGTACTTC. Encoded protein: CATKGQESYEQYF.